The 14 T cell receptor beta chains below were found in one sample sequenced in a study of blood T cells in healthy people across ages. It was with a sample-barcoded 5' primer and a J-beta primer mix that a second PCR of about 6 to 11 cycles was run. TCRdb reprocessed the 5' RACE reads with MiXCR, giving one entry per CDR3 protein. The sample comprises about 900,000 distinct CDR3 sequences, 48% of which are singletons, and roughly 13% rests with the top ten. Specimen: blood. These receptors were taken from a man younger than 45 in good health.

For the CDR3, the DNA is TGTGCCAGCAGCGCCAGACAGGGCCCCGAGGGAGGCTACACCTTC. Protein: CASSARQGPEGGYTF. This sequence joins TRBV7-3 and TRBJ1-2, with 7 bases matching TRBD1. J lost 8 bases, V lost 5 bases, and 14 bases had no gene match. Germline CDR1 reads SGHTA; CDR2 reads FQGTGA. The CDR3 totals 15 residues.

The chain recombines TRBV7-8 with TRBJ2-7; D perhaps matches TRBD1 (6 bases). Germline-derived CDR1 and CDR2 are SGHVS and FQNEAQ. CDR3 length: 15 amino acids. Trimming stripped 4 bases from V and 0 bases from J, with 13 bases between. As DNA, the CDR3 is TGTGCCAGCAGCTCCAGGGGTTCAAGCTCCTACGAGCAGTACTTC. Its translation: CASSSRGSSSYEQYF.

The rearrangement uses TRBV10-3 and TRBJ2-4, with D possibly TRBD1 on 5 matching bases. The end of the DNA fits TRBJ2-7 better, so the J call may be wrong. This CDR3 spans 12 amino acids. The V gene's germline CDR1 is ENHRY and CDR2 SYGVKD. The CDR3 reads CAIWSGFDEQYF. As DNA, the CDR3 is TGTGCCATCTGGTCAGGGTTCGACGAGCAGTACTTC.

This chain links TRBV7-2 with TRBJ1-1; D unresolved. Germline V lookup: CDR1 SGHTA, CDR2 FQGNSA. The CDR3 runs to 13 residues. With 1 base removed from V and 6 bases from J, the gap between germline ends came to 9 bases. The CDR3 region has the DNA TGTGCCAGCAGCTTAGAAACTATCTCTGAAGCTTTCTTT. Protein sequence: CASSLETISEAFF.

This clonotype has more than one count but fewer than ten. The rearrangement uses TRBV20-1 and TRBJ2-1; tentative D call: TRBD2 (5 bases). V lost 0 bases to trimming and J lost 0 bases, with 9 bases between them. The germline gives CDR1 DFQATT, CDR2 SNEGSKA (reference sequence). The CDR3 is 15 amino acids. CDR3 region: CSARDVGISYNEQFF. CDR3 sequence (DNA): TGCAGTGCTAGAGATGTCGGGATCTCCTACAATGAGCAGTTCTTC.

V and J are TRBV6-5 and TRBJ2-5, with a possible D match to TRBD2 (5 bases). The CDR3 has 11 amino acids. The ends were cut back, 7 bases at V and 10 bases at J, with 13 bases in the middle. Germline V gene data show CDR1 as MNHEY and CDR2 as SVGAGI. The CDR3: CASTSARGQYF. CDR3 coding DNA: TGTGCCAGCACCTCTGCCCGGGGCCAGTACTTC.

A few counts support this clonotype. CDR3 DNA: TGTGCCACCGCGACAGGCCCCTACGAGCAGTACTTC. Translation: CATATGPYEQYF. The gene calls are TRBV24-1 and TRBJ2-7; perhaps TRBD1 as D (6 bases). In germline, CDR1 is KGHDR, CDR2 SFDVKD. The CDR3 totals 12 residues. Trimming removed 9 bases at V and 2 bases at J, with 10 bases between.

The V gene is TRBV9, the J gene TRBJ2-2; D possibly corresponds to TRBD1 (6 bases). Trimming left V 0 bases short and J 6 bases short, with 12 bases between. CDR3 length: 15 amino acids. CDR1 and CDR2 from the germline V gene are SGDLS and YYNGEE. CDR3: CASSVDGRGAGELFF. DNA of the CDR3: TGTGCCAGCAGCGTAGATGGCAGGGGCGCCGGGGAGCTGTTTTTT.

This chain uses TRBV27 with TRBJ1-6; a weak D match, TRBD1 (6 bases). The ends were cut back, 4 bases at V and 9 bases at J, with 10 bases in the middle. This CDR3 is built from 13 residues. CDR1 and CDR2 from the germline V gene are MNHEY and SMNVEV (reference sequence). CDR3 loop: CASSSYRVSPLHF. For the CDR3, the DNA is TGTGCCAGCAGTTCCTACAGGGTTTCACCCCTCCACTTT.

The chain carries TRBV7-6 and TRBJ2-1; D is ambiguous. Germline values: CDR1 SGHVS, CDR2 FNYEAQ. V was cut by 5 bases and J by 9 bases, with 11 bases left in between. This CDR3 has 12 residues. The DNA for the CDR3 is TGTGCCAGCAGCCACCGAAGTGGTGAGCAGTTCTTC. Its protein is CASSHRSGEQFF.

The chain carries TRBV28 and TRBJ2-7, with 8 bases identical to TRBD2. Germline V gene data show CDR1 as MDHEN and CDR2 as SYDVKM. The length of the CDR3 is 14 residues. V gave up 7 bases and J gave up 2 bases; unmatched junction bases: 7. CDR3 nucleotide sequence: TGTGCCAGCACCGGGACTAGTATTACCTACGAGCAGTACTTC. Encoded protein: CASTGTSITYEQYF.

V usage is TRBV18 and J usage is TRBJ2-2, with TRBD2 identical over 7 bases. The CDR3 covers 15 residues. V lost 3 bases and J lost 3; bases outside the gene matches: 4. Germline CDR1 and CDR2: KGHSH and LQKENI. In DNA form, the CDR3 reads TGTGCCAGCTCACCGCGCAGCGGGGACACCGGGGAGCTGTTTTTT. It codes for CASSPRSGDTGELFF.

This clonotype was observed once. CDR3 sequence (DNA): TGCGCCAGCAGCCGTTACGACACTGAAGCTTTCTTT. Its translation: CASSRYDTEAFF. The chain links TRBV5-1 to TRBJ1-1; D is ambiguous. Trimming took 4 bases from V and 3 from J, leaving 7 bases between them. The CDR3 totals 12 residues. Germline assignment: CDR1 SGHRS and CDR2 YFSETQ.

This clonotype is deemed medium-sized. This chain uses TRBV20-1 with TRBJ2-1; weak D call: TRBD2 (5 bases). Germline CDR1 and CDR2: DFQATT and SNEGSKA (reference sequence). V lost 6 bases to trimming and J lost 0 bases, with 9 bases between them. The CDR3 runs to 13 residues. The chain's CDR3 is CSAPGSSYNEQFF. CDR3 coding DNA: TGCAGTGCCCCGGGAAGCTCCTACAATGAGCAGTTCTTC.